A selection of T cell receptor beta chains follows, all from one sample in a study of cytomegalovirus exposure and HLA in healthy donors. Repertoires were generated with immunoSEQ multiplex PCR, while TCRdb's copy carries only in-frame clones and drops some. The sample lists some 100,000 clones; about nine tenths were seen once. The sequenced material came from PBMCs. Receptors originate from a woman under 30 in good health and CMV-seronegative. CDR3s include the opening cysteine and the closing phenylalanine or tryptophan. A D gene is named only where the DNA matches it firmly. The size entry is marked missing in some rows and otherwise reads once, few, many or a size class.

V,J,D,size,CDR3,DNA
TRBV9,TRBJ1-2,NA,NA,CASSFGTAATGYTF,TGTGCCAGCAGCTTCGGGACTGCCGCAACGGGCTACACCTTC
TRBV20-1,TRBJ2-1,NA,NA,CSAFKNNEQFF,TGCAGTGCCTTTAAAAACAATGAGCAGTTCTTC
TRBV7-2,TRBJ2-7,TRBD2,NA,CASSSLVTGTSAYEQYF,TGTGCCAGCAGTAGCCTGGTCACCGGGACTAGCGCTTACGAGCAGTACTTC
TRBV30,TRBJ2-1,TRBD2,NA,CAWNWGGSHNEQFF,TGTGCCTGGAACTGGGGCGGGAGCCACAATGAGCAGTTCTTC
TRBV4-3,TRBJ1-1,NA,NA,CASSQADRRNTEAFF,TGCGCCAGCAGCCAGGCCGACCGGAGGAACACTGAAGCTTTCTTT
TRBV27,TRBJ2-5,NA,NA,CASSLNAGAWETQYF,TGTGCCAGCAGTTTAAACGCGGGGGCCTGGGAGACCCAGTACTTC
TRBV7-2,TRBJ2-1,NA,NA,CASKMAGRNEQFF,TGTGCAAGCAAGATGGCGGGGAGAAATGAGCAGTTCTTC
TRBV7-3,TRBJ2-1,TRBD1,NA,CASSSSTSGTGFNEQFF,TGTGCCAGCAGCTCGAGCACGTCCGGGACAGGGTTCAATGAGCAGTTCTTC
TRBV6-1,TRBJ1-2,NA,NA,CASLREAVGYGYTF,TGTGCCAGCCTCAGGGAGGCGGTTGGCTATGGCTACACCTTC
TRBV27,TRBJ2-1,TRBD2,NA,CASRPGTSYPFSNEQFF,TGTGCCAGCCGTCCCGGGACTAGTTACCCCTTTTCCAATGAGCAGTTCTTC
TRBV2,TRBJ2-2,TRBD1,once,CASSPRYRQGNGELFF,TGTGCCAGCAGCCCTCGATATAGACAGGGGAACGGGGAGCTGTTTTTT
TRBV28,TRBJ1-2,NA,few,CASGRTALSNYGYTF,TGTGCCAGCGGAAGGACAGCCTTATCTAACTATGGCTACACCTTC
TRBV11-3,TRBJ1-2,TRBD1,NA,CASSLTGGYGYTF,TGTGCCAGCAGCTTGACAGGGGGCTATGGCTACACCTTC
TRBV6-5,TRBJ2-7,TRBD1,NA,CASRIRDRGYEQYF,TGTGCCAGCAGGATCCGGGACAGGGGCTACGAGCAGTACTTC
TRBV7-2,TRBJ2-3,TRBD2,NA,CASRETRTSGGTQYF,TGTGCCAGCAGGGAGACCCGGACTAGCGGGGGTACGCAGTATTTT
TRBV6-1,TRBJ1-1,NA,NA,CASETLRGAFF,TGTGCCAGCGAAACCCTTAGGGGAGCTTTCTTT
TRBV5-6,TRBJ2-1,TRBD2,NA,CASSSRGLAGVIGNEQFF,TGTGCCAGCAGCTCGAGAGGACTAGCGGGAGTCATTGGCAATGAGCAGTTCTTC
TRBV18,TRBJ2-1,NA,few,CASSPPVGNEQFF,TGTGCCAGCTCACCACCGGTGGGCAACGAGCAGTTCTTC
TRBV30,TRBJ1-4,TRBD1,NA,CAWSPSDREIEKLFF,TGTGCCTGGAGTCCCTCCGACAGGGAGATCGAAAAACTGTTTTTT
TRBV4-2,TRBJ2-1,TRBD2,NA,CASSQLGGNEQFF,TGTGCCAGCAGCCAATTGGGGGGGAATGAGCAGTTCTTC
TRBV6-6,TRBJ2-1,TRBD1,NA,CASRQGGAGDWNEQFF,TGTGCCAGCCGACAGGGGGGCGCAGGGGATTGGAATGAGCAGTTCTTC
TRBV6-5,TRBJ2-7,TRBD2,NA,CASSYSSGSIGYEQYF,TGTGCCAGCAGTTACTCCAGCGGGAGTATTGGTTACGAGCAGTACTTC